What follows are 23 T cell receptor beta chains derived from one specimen sequenced in a study of cytomegalovirus exposure and HLA in healthy donors. Generated by immunoSEQ multiplex PCR, the TCRdb table keeps only in-frame clones and is missing some. The repertoire holds about 330,000 clones, with roughly 90% as singletons. The sequenced sample consisted of PBMCs. Receptors were obtained from a woman aged 18-29 years in good health and CMV-seronegative.

The V and J genes are TRBV7-6 and TRBJ2-1, with no clear D. Germline CDR1 reads SGHVS; CDR2 reads FNYEAQ. The CDR3 loop spans 14 amino acids. V lost 1 base to trimming and J lost 4 bases, with 8 bases between them. This CDR3 is CASSLEVEYNEQFF. The DNA for the CDR3 is TGTGCCAGCAGCTTAGAGGTGGAGTACAATGAGCAGTTCTTC.

The chain is built from TRBV29-1 and TRBJ2-1; 12 bases fit TRBD1. V lost 7 bases and J lost 10; bases outside the gene matches: 14. The CDR3 is 15 amino acids. Germline V gene data show CDR1 as SQVTM and CDR2 as ANQGSEA. In DNA form, the CDR3 reads TGCAGCGCCAAAGAACCGGGACAGGGGGCGGGGGAGCAGTTCTTC. This sequence encodes CSAKEPGQGAGEQFF.

The count of this clone is one. The chain is built from TRBV7-3 and TRBJ2-4; TRBD1 matches at 9 bases. From germline, CDR1 is SGHTA and CDR2 FQGTGA. This CDR3 spans 13 amino acids. The V gene end was trimmed by 5 bases and the J gene end by 6 bases; junction bases not matched to a gene: 2. The CDR3 reads CASSTGQGNIQYF. The CDR3 DNA follows: TGTGCCAGCAGCACGGGACAGGGAAACATTCAGTACTTC.

The chain links TRBV28 to TRBJ2-5; D is undetermined. This CDR3 region has 13 residues. V was trimmed by 5 bases and J by 5 bases, leaving 12 bases between them. Per germline, CDR1 MDHEN and CDR2 SYDVKM. In DNA, the CDR3 is TGTGCCAGCAGTACCCCGGCGAGGGAGACCCAGTACTTC. This encodes CASSTPARETQYF.

V and J are TRBV7-2 and TRBJ1-2; tentatively, D is TRBD1 (6 bases). Germline V lookup: CDR1 SGHTA, CDR2 FQGNSA. The CDR3 length is 14 residues. V was shortened by 5 bases and J by 6 bases, with 16 bases between the two germline ends. CDR3 nucleotide sequence: TGTGCCAGCAGCCCCACAGGGATGGGGAATGGCTACACCTTC. Encoded protein: CASSPTGMGNGYTF.

This chain connects TRBV18 to TRBJ1-3; D unclear. V lost 3 bases to trimming and J lost 0 bases, with 9 bases between them. This CDR3 region has 15 residues. CDR1 is KGHSH, CDR2 LQKENI, per germline. CDR3 loop: CASSPLAPSGNTIYF. In DNA form, the CDR3 reads TGTGCCAGCTCACCTCTGGCCCCCTCTGGAAACACCATATATTTT. The full variable domain, completed using reference TRBV18 and TRBJ1-3, is NAGVMQNPRHLVRRRGQEARLRCSPMKGHSHVYWYRQLPEEGLKFMVYLQKENIIDESGMPKERFSAEFPKEGPSILRIQQVVRGDSAAYFCASSPLAPSGNTIYFGEGSWLTVV.

The V gene is TRBV27, the J gene TRBJ2-1, with 7 bases identical to TRBD2. The CDR3 extends over 16 amino acids. CDR1 and CDR2 from the germline V gene are MNHEY and SMNVEV (reference sequence). V dropped 7 bases and J dropped 0; count of bases not matched to a gene: 9. This CDR3 reads CASTGTSVPSYNEQFF. The DNA of the CDR3 is TGTGCCAGCACCGGCACTAGCGTCCCCTCCTACAATGAGCAGTTCTTC.

The chain uses TRBV19 and TRBJ2-3, with 9 positions matching TRBD2. Germline values: CDR1 LNHDA, CDR2 SQIVND (reference sequence). The V segment lost 3 bases and the J segment 4 bases; nucleotides outside the gene matches: 5. The CDR3 sequence is 15 residues long. For the CDR3, the DNA is TGTGCCAGTAGTATGGCGGGAGGGCCCCCAGATACGCAGTATTTT. As protein: CASSMAGGPPDTQYF.

V usage is TRBV29-1 and J usage is TRBJ2-1; possibly TRBD1 for D (5 bases). Deletions cut 3 bases from V and 6 bases from J, with 9 bases between. This CDR3 contains 12 residues. The germline V gene has CDR1 SQVTM and CDR2 ANQGSEA. In DNA, the CDR3 is TGCAGCGTTGATACAAGGGGCAATGAGCAGTTCTTC. It is translated as CSVDTRGNEQFF.

V is TRBV6-5 and J is TRBJ2-5, with a weak D call TRBD1 (6 bases). The CDR3 contains 15 residues. The germline V gene encodes CDR1 MNHEY and CDR2 SVGAGI. V was shortened by 2 bases and J by 3 bases, with 13 bases between the two germline ends. CDR3 coding DNA: TGTGCCAGCAGTTACCATACACAGGGTGAAGAGACCCAGTACTTC. Its translation: CASSYHTQGEETQYF.

The chain employs TRBV19 and TRBJ2-1, with 10 bases aligning to TRBD1. The ends lost 7 bases at V and 4 bases at J; junction bases unmatched: 10. CDR3 length equals 16 residues. Germline loops: CDR1 LNHDA, CDR2 SQIVND (reference sequence). CDR3 sequence reads: CASTRLPGQGYNEQFF. In nucleotides, the CDR3 is TGTGCCAGTACCAGACTACCGGGACAGGGGTACAATGAGCAGTTCTTC.

This clone was observed a few times. J is TRBJ1-5 and V is TRBV7-3, with 7 bases that match TRBD1. Looked up from germline, CDR1 is SGHTA and CDR2 is FQGTGA. J gave up 2 bases and V 4 bases, and 17 bases lay outside the gene matches. The CDR3 runs 19 residues. The CDR3 region has the DNA TGTGCCAGCAGCTACACTACAGGGGTAAGGACTTCTGGCAATCAGCCCCAGCATTTT. Translated, it gives CASSYTTGVRTSGNQPQHF.

The rearrangement links TRBV7-2 to TRBJ2-7; 9 nucleotides align to TRBD2. Germline V lookup: CDR1 SGHTA, CDR2 FQGNSA. Germline trimming cut 5 bases from V and 6 bases from J; bases unmatched to any gene: 14. This CDR3 comprises 16 residues. CDR3 residues: CASSLTTRLAGAEQYF. The CDR3 bases are TGTGCCAGCAGCCTCACAACCAGGTTAGCGGGAGCCGAGCAGTACTTC.

The chain recombines TRBV6-1 with TRBJ2-3; a weak D match, TRBD2 (6 bases). V gave up 10 bases and J gave up 0 bases, with 14 bases separating them. The CDR3 consists of 14 residues. Germline V gene data show CDR1 as MNHNS and CDR2 as SASEGT. CDR3 coding DNA: TGTGCCACAAAACCGGGACTCAGCACAGATACGCAGTATTTT. Protein product: CATKPGLSTDTQYF.

The chain employs TRBV29-1 and TRBJ2-7; TRBD2 matches 7 bases. Germline trimming cut 4 bases from V and 6 bases from J; bases unmatched to any gene: 6. Germline V lookup: CDR1 SQVTM, CDR2 ANQGSEA. The CDR3 length is 12 residues. CDR3 in DNA: TGCAGCGTTGTAGGACTAGAGGGCGAGCAGTACTTC. This gives the protein CSVVGLEGEQYF.

V gene TRBV11-3 combines with J gene TRBJ2-7, with 7 bases that match TRBD1. CDR1 and CDR2 (germline): SGHNT, YENEEA. J was trimmed by 6 bases and V by 5 bases; bases with no gene match: 4. CDR3 length: 12 amino acids. Written as DNA, the CDR3 is TGTGCCAGCAGCGCGGACAGGCGCGAGCAGTACTTC. Protein: CASSADRREQYF.

The CDR3 DNA sequence: TGTGCCAGCTCCCTGGACAGGGTGTCCTACGAGCAGTACTTC. It encodes CASSLDRVSYEQYF. This chain connects TRBV18 to TRBJ2-7; 8 bases match TRBD1. The CDR3 runs 14 residues. Germline trimming cut 6 bases from V and 1 base from J; bases unmatched to any gene: 5. Germline values: CDR1 KGHSH, CDR2 LQKENI.

The chain carries TRBV30 and TRBJ1-1; 10 bases map to TRBD1. There are 15 residues in the CDR3. The germline CDR1 and CDR2 sequences are GTSNPN and SVGIG (reference sequence). V lost 1 base, J lost 3 bases, and 5 bases stayed unmatched. The DNA of the CDR3 is TGTGCCTGGAGTGGCCCGGGACAGGGGTACACTGAAGCTTTCTTT. It specifies CAWSGPGQGYTEAFF.

This chain connects TRBV4-3 to TRBJ2-1, with D perhaps TRBD2 (6 bases). V was pared by 0 bases and J by 6 bases, with 12 bases between. Germline V gene sequence: CDR1 LGHNA, CDR2 YSLEER. This CDR3 spans 15 amino acids. The CDR3 loop reads CASSQDPGVGNEQFF. In DNA form, the CDR3 reads TGCGCCAGCAGCCAAGATCCGGGAGTGGGCAATGAGCAGTTCTTC.

The J gene is TRBJ2-1, the V gene TRBV6-5; D perhaps matches TRBD2 (5 bases). The V and J ends lost 6 bases and 10 bases respectively, with 22 bases between them. Germline CDR1 MNHEY, CDR2 SVGAGI. This CDR3 region has 15 residues. The DNA of the CDR3 is TGTGCCAGCAGAGAGACTACCTTGCTACTCCAGGAGCAGTTCTTC. It translates to CASRETTLLLQEQFF.

This chain uses TRBV10-3 with TRBJ2-7, with D possibly being TRBD2 (6 bases). There are 14 residues in the CDR3. Germline lookup yields CDR1 ENHRY and CDR2 SYGVKD. Trimming took off 3 bases at V and 4 bases at J, with 13 bases between the two ends. The CDR3 bases are TGTGCCATCAGTGAATTGGCGGGGAGGTACGAGCAGTACTTC. Protein: CAISELAGRYEQYF.

The chain recombines TRBV27 with TRBJ2-5, with 8 nucleotides matching TRBD1. The CDR3 is 15 residues long. Germline assignment: CDR1 MNHEY and CDR2 SMNVEV (reference sequence). After removal of 8 bases from V and 3 bases from J, the junction contained 11 bases not matched to a gene. The CDR3 sequence: CASSRKDREEETQYF. CDR3 DNA sequence: TGTGCCAGCTCCCGGAAGGACAGGGAGGAAGAGACCCAGTACTTC.

The chain carries TRBV27 and TRBJ2-6; 9 bases are a match to TRBD1. With 3 bases clipped from V and 0 bases from J, the junction kept 12 bases outside the gene matches. Germline V CDR1 and CDR2: MNHEY, SMNVEV (reference sequence). This CDR3 spans 20 amino acids. CDR3 coding DNA: TGTGCCAGCAGTTTCCGCCCCCCCGGGACAGGGAACTCTGGGGCCAACGTCCTGACTTTC. Translation: CASSFRPPGTGNSGANVLTF.